Below are 17 T cell receptor beta chains sequenced from a single sample in a study of CD8 T cells in ankylosing spondylitis. Study results and caveats: Blood from ankylosing spondylitis patients appeared to carry a characteristic roughly eight-variant TCR beta motif.

No antigen has been assigned to these receptors. TCRdb re-called the 5' RACE reads with MiXCR, one entry per CDR3 protein. The sample lists about 440,000 distinct CDR3 sequences, over 15% seen once, with 0.85% to 1.3% in the top ten. What was sequenced was blood, either unsorted or a sorted T cell fraction (not recorded which). Source of these receptors: a male donor with ankylosing spondylitis.

The chain links TRBV7-9 to TRBJ1-1, with 9 bases matching TRBD1. Unmatched junction bases numbered 5, after V lost 1 base and J lost 5 bases. The germline V gene encodes CDR1 SEHNR and CDR2 FQNEAQ (reference sequence). This CDR3 is 15 amino acids long. The CDR3 nucleotides read TGTGCCAGCAGCTTAGTGGGAGGGACAGGGACTGAAGCTTTCTTT. It translates to CASSLVGGTGTEAFF.

This clonotype was counted a few times. The chain couples TRBV25-1 to TRBJ1-3; D uncertain. The V gene's germline CDR1 is MGHDK and CDR2 SYGVNS. The germline V and J ends were trimmed by 2 bases and 3 bases, with 11 bases remaining between them. This CDR3 comprises 15 residues. CDR3 sequence (DNA): TGTGCCAGCAGTGAAGGAGGCCAACTTGGAAACACCATATATTTT. This encodes CASSEGGQLGNTIYF.

The rearrangement uses TRBV11-2 and TRBJ2-3, with TRBD2 identical over 13 bases. Germline-derived CDR1 and CDR2 are SGHAT and FQNNGV. The CDR3 length is 17 residues. The trim removed 2 bases at V and 4 bases at J, leaving 6 bases unmatched. In DNA form, the CDR3 reads TGTGCCAGCAGCTTATGGTTGACTAGCGGGGGGCCAGATACGCAGTATTTT. Protein product: CASSLWLTSGGPDTQYF.

This clonotype was found many times. The chain is built from TRBV14 and TRBJ1-4, with D maybe TRBD1 (5 bases). This CDR3 contains 14 residues. Germline assignment: CDR1 SGHDN and CDR2 FVKESK. Trimming left V 2 bases short and J 8 bases short, with 12 bases between. This chain's CDR3 is CASSQRGGREKLFF. The CDR3 DNA reads as TGTGCCAGCAGCCAACGTGGGGGAAGAGAAAAACTGTTTTTT.

This clonotype was seen a handful of times. CDR3 nucleotides: TGTGCCAGCTCATCGGTGGCAGCTAGCACAGATACGCAGTATTTT. Protein product: CASSSVAASTDTQYF. The chain carries TRBV18 and TRBJ2-3; no reliable D call. This CDR3 has 15 residues. Germline V gene lookup returns CDR1 KGHSH and CDR2 LQKENI. V gave up 5 bases and J gave up 0 bases, with 12 bases separating them.

This chain joins TRBV12-3 or TRBV12-4 and TRBJ2-3, with D perhaps matching TRBD2 (6 bases). The CDR3 extends over 17 amino acids. V dropped 6 bases and J dropped 1 base, with 20 bases sitting between them. In DNA form, the CDR3 reads TGTGCCAGCAGCCCCTGGGTAGCGGCGTTGGGCACAGATACGCAGTATTTT. The encoded protein is CASSPWVAALGTDTQYF.

J is TRBJ1-1 and V is TRBV5-1; a possible D gene is TRBD1 (5 bases). CDR3 size: 11 residues. Trimming removed 6 bases at V and 7 bases at J, with 10 bases between. Germline lookup yields CDR1 SGHRS and CDR2 YFSETQ. CDR3: CASNSGFEAFF. The CDR3 DNA is TGCGCCAGCAACTCAGGGTTTGAAGCTTTCTTT.

V usage is TRBV28 and J usage is TRBJ2-3; D is perhaps TRBD1 (6 bases). V lost 3 bases and J 2 bases, leaving 12 bases between the germline ends. This CDR3 has 15 amino acids. Per the germline V gene, CDR1 is MDHEN and CDR2 is SYDVKM. The CDR3 nucleotides read TGTGCCAGCAGTTTGAGTACAGGGTTCACAGATACGCAGTATTTT. Amino acids: CASSLSTGFTDTQYF.

The CDR3 is CASKLQGYNSPLHF. Written as DNA, the CDR3 is TGTGCCAGCAAACTTCAGGGGTATAATTCACCCCTCCACTTT. V gene TRBV25-1 combines with J gene TRBJ1-6; maybe TRBD1 (6 bases). This CDR3 comprises 14 residues. Germline V gene sequence: CDR1 MGHDK, CDR2 SYGVNS. Trimming pared 7 bases from V and 4 bases from J, leaving 11 bases between.

The genes are TRBV20-1 and TRBJ2-1; no clear D gene. From germline, CDR1 is DFQATT and CDR2 SNEGSKA (reference sequence). The V end was cut by 8 bases, the J end by 3 bases, with 17 bases between. The length of the CDR3 is 14 residues. The CDR3 DNA reads as TGCAGTATTATCGGTCCCCCCTACTACAATGAGCAGTTCTTC. Residues: CSIIGPPYYNEQFF.

On this clonotype itself: Relative to the germline gene, one junction end is altered; a read error may explain this. The chain employs TRBV5-5 and TRBJ2-1; D uncertain. This CDR3 region has 13 residues. In germline, CDR1 is SGHKS, CDR2 YYEKEE (reference sequence). The CDR3 nucleotides read TGTGCCAGCAGCTTAGGTCGCTACCATGAGCAGTTCTTC. It translates to CASSLGRYHEQFF.

This clonotype appeared many times. V gene TRBV20-1 combines with J gene TRBJ2-5; 7 bases align to TRBD2. Germline CDR1 DFQATT, CDR2 SNEGSKA (reference sequence). CDR3 length: 14 amino acids. V was clipped by 1 base and J by 2 bases; unmatched bases: 4. In DNA, the CDR3 is TGCAGTGCTAGAGTAGCGGGCATACAAGAGACCCAGTACTTC. Amino acid sequence: CSARVAGIQETQYF.

The chain recombines TRBV2 with TRBJ1-6; D gene unclear. CDR1 and CDR2 from the germline V gene are SNHLY and FYNNEI. This CDR3 contains 12 residues. V lost 6 bases and J lost 9, with 9 bases in between. In DNA form, the CDR3 reads TGTGCCAGCAGCGACGGTAGTTCACCCCTCCACTTT. This sequence encodes CASSDGSSPLHF.

This sequence joins TRBV18 and TRBJ1-4; D not resolved. Germline V gene data show CDR1 as KGHSH and CDR2 as LQKENI. This CDR3 has 12 amino acids. V was pared by 3 bases and J by 8 bases, with 7 bases between. The CDR3 is CASSPSQEKLFF. For the CDR3, the DNA is TGTGCCAGCTCACCGTCTCAGGAAAAACTGTTTTTT.

This clonotype turned up a few times. The chain combines TRBV29-1 with TRBJ2-5; 10 positions agree with TRBD2. The CDR3 contains 15 residues. After removal of 4 bases from V and 4 bases from J, the junction contained 9 bases not matched to a gene. Germline V gene data show CDR1 as SQVTM and CDR2 as ANQGSEA. The CDR3 coding sequence is TGCAGCGTTGTTCTGGCTAGCGGGGGTGGAGAGACCCAGTACTTC. It yields the protein CSVVLASGGGETQYF.

This clonotype was found many times. The chain has TRBV4-2 and TRBJ2-7, with D possibly TRBD1 on 5 matching bases. This CDR3 is 13 amino acids long. The germline V gene has CDR1 LGHNA and CDR2 YNFKEQ. The germline V and J ends were trimmed by 4 bases and 2 bases, with 9 bases remaining between them. The CDR3 bases are TGTGCCAGCAGCCCACAGGAGACCTACGAGCAGTACTTC. Translated, it gives CASSPQETYEQYF.

This clonotype appeared a few times. V usage is TRBV28 and J usage is TRBJ1-3; D might be TRBD1 (5 bases). The CDR3 is 12 residues long. V lost 5 bases to trimming and J lost 9 bases, with 11 bases between them. Germline V gene data show CDR1 as MDHEN and CDR2 as SYDVKM. Written as DNA, the CDR3 is TGTGCCAGCAGTCCAAGACAGCGCACCATATATTTT. Its translation: CASSPRQRTIYF.